The present T cell receptor beta chain was sequenced within a study of blood T cell repertoires in COVID-19. Study in general: The United States, Italy and Spain were the sources of the acute and convalescent COVID-19 samples.

Generated by immunoSEQ multiplex PCR, the TCRdb table keeps only in-frame clones and is missing some. The sample holds approximately 250,000 clones, more than 75% seen once. The study assigned cohorts using participant-reported clinical history. Unmatched junction bases numbered 11, after V lost 5 bases and J lost 2 bases. CDR3 length equals 16 residues. The V gene's germline CDR1 is PRHDT and CDR2 FYEKMQ (reference sequence). This clonotype was sampled from a woman aged 55-69 years in a cohort exposed to, infected with or recovered from COVID-19 (not recorded which). The chain joins TRBV13 to TRBJ1-2, with 7 bases matching TRBD1. Sequenced sample: PBMCs or T cells enriched from blood (not recorded which). The CDR3 bases are TGTGCCAGCAGCCGAGGACAGGTAGAGCGAAACTATGGCTACACCTTC. It yields the protein CASSRGQVERNYGYTF.